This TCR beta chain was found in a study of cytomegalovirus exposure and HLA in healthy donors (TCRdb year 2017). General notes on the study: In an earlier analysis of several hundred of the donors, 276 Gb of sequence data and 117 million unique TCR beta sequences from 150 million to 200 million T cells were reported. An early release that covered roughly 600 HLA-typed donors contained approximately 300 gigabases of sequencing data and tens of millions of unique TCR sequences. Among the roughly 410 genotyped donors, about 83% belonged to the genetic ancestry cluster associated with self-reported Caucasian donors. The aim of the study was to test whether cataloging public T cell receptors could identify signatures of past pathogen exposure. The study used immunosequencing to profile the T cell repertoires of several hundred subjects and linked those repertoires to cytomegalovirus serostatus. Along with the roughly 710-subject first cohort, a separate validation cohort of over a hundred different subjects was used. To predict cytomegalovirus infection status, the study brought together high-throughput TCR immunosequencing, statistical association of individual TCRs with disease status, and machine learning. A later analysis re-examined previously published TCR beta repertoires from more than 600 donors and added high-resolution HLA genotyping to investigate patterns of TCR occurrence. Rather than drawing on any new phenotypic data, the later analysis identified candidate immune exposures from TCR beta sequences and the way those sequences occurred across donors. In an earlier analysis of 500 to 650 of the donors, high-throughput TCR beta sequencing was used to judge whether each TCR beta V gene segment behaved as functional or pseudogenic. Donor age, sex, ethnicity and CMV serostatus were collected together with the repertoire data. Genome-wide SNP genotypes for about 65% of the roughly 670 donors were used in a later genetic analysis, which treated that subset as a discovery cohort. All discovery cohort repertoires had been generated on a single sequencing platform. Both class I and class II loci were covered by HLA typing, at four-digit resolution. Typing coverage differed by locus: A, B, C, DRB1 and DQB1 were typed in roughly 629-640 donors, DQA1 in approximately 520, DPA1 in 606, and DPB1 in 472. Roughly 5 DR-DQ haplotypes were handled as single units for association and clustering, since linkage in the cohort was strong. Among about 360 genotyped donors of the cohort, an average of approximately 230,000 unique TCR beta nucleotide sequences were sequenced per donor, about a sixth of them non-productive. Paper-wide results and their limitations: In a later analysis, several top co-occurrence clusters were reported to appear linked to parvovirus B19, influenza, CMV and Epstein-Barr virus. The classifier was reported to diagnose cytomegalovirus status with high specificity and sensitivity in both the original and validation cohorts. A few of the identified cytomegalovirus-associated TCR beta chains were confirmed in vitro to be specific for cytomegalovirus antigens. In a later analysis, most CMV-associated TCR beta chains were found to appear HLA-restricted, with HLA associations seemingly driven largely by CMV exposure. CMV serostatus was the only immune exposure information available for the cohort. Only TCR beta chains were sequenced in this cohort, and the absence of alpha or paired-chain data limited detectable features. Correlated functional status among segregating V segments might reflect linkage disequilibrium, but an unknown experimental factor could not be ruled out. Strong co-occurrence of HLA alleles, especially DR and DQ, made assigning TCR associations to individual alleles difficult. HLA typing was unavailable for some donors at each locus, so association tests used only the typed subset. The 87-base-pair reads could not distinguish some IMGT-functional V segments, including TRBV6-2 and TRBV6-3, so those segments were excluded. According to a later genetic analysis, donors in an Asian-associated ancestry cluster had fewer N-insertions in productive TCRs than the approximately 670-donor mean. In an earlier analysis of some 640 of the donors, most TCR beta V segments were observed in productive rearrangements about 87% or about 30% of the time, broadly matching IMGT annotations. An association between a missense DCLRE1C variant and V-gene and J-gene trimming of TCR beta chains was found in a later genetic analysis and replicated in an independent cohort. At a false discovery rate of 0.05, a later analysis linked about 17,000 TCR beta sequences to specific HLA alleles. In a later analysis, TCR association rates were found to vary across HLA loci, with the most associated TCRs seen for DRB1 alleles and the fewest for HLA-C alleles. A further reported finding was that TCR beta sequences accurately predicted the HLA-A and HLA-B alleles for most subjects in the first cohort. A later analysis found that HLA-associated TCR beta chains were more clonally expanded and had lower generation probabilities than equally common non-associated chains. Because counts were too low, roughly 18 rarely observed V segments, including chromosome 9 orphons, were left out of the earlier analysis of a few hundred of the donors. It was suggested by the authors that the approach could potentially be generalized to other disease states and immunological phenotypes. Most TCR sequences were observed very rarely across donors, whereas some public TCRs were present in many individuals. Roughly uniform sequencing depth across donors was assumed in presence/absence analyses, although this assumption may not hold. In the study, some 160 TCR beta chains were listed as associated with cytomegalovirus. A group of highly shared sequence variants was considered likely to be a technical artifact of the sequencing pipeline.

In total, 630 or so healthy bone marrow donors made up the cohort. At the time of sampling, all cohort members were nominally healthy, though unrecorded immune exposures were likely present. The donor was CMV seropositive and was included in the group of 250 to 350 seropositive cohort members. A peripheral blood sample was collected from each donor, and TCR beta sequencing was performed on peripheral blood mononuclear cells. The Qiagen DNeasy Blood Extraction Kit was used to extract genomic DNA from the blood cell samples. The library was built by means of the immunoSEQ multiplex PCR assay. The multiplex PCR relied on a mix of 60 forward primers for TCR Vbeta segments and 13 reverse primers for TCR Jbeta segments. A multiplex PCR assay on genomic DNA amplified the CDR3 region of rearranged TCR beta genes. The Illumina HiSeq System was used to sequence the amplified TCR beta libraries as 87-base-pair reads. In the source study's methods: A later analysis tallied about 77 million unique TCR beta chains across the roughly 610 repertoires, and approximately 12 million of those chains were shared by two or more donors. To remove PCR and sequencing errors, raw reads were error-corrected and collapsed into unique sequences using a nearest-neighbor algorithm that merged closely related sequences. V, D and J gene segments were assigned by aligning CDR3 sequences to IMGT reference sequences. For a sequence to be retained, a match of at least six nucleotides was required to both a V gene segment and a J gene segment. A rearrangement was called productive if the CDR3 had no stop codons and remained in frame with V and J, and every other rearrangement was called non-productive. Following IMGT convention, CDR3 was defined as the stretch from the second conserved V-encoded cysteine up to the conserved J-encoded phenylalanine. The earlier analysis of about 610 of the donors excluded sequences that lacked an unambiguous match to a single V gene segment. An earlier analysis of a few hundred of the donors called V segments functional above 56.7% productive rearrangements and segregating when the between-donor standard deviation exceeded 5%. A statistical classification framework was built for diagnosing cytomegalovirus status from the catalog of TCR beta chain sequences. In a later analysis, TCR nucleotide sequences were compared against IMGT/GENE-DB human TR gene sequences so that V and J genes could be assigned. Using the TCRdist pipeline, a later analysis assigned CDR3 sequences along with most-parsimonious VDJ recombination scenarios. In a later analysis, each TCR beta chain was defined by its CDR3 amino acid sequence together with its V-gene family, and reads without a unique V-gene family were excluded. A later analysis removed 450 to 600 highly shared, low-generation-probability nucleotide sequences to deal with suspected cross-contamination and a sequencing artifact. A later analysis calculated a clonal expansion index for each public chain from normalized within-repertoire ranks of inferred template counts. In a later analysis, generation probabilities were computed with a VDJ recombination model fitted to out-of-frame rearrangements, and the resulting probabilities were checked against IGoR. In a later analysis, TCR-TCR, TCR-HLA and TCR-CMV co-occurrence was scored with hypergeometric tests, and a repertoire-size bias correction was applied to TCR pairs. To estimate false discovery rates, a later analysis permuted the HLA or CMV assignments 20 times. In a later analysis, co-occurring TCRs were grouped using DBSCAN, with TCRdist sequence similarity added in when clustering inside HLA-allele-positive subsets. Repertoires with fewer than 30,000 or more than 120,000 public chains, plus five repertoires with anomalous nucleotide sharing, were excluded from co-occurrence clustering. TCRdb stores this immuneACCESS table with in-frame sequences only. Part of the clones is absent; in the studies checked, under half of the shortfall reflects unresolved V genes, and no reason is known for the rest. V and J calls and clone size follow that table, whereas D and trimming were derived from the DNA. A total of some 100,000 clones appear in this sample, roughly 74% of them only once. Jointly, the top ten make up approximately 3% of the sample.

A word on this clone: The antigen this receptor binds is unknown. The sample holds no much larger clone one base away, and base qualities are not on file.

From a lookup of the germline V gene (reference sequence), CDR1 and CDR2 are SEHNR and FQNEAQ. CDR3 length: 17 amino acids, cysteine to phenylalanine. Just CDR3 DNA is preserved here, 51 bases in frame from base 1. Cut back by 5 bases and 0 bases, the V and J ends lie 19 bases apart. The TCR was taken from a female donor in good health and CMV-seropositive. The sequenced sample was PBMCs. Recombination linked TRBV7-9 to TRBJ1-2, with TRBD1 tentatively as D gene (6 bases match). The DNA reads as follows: TGTGCCAGCAGCCGCGTACAGGGAAGAGAAACTAACTATGGCTACACCTTC. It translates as CASSRVQGRETNYGYTF.